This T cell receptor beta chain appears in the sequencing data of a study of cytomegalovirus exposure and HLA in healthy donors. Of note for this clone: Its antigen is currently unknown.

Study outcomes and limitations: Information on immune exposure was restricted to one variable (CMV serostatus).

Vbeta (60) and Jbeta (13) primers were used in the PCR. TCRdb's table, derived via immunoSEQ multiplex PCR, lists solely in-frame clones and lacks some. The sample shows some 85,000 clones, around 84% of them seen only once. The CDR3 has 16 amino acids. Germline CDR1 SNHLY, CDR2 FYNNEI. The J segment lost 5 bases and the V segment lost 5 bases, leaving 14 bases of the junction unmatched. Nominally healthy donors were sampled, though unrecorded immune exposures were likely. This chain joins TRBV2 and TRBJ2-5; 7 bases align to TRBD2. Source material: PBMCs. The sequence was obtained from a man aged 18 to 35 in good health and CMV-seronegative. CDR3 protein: CASSQGRAASGETQYF. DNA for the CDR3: TGTGCCAGCAGTCAAGGGAGGGCCGCTAGCGGTGAGACCCAGTACTTC.